The 8 T cell receptor beta chains below were found in one sample sequenced in a study of identical twins. TCRdb fed the 5' RACE reads into MiXCR, producing one record per CDR3 protein. The table records about 470,000 distinct CDR3 sequences, approximately 24% of them present only once. Another study also made use of these data, one on T cells expressing NK-cell markers.

Sample: CD4+ T cells sorted from blood. The receptor source for this set is a woman aged 18-29 years in good health.

This clonotype turned up a few times. The CDR3 spells CASSGPPTTDTQYF. In nucleotides, the CDR3 is TGCGCCAGCAGCGGTCCGCCAACCACAGATACGCAGTATTTT. J is TRBJ2-3 and V is TRBV5-1; D uncertain. Between the trimmed V and J ends, which lost 4 bases and 2 bases, there was a span of 11 bases. CDR3 length equals 14 residues. The V gene's germline CDR1 is SGHRS and CDR2 YFSETQ.

The V call is TRBV5-1, the J call TRBJ1-2; 8 bases are shared with TRBD1. Germline V gene data show CDR1 as SGHRS and CDR2 as YFSETQ. Losses at the gene ends were 2 bases for V and 8 bases for J; bases not matched to a gene: 14. This CDR3 has 16 amino acids. The CDR3 region is CASSFTTGVTTSGYTF. As DNA, the CDR3 is TGCGCCAGCAGCTTTACGACAGGGGTGACGACTTCGGGCTACACCTTC.

This clonotype was counted only a few times. This chain connects TRBV6-5 to TRBJ2-1; D gene ambiguous. The CDR3 is 15 residues long. The V end was cut by 0 bases, the J end by 6 bases, with 12 bases between. Germline lookup yields CDR1 MNHEY and CDR2 SVGAGI. Here the CDR3 DNA reads TGTGCCAGCAGTTACTCGTTCACATCGCCCAATGAGCAGTTCTTC. As protein: CASSYSFTSPNEQFF.

A word on this clonotype: One junction end disagrees with the germline gene, perhaps due to a read error. The V gene is TRBV6-1, the J gene TRBJ2-2, with D perhaps TRBD1 (5 bases). Germline loops: CDR1 MNHNS, CDR2 SASEGT. CDR3 size: 14 residues. The DNA of the CDR3 is TGTGCCAGCAGTGAGCGCGAACGAAGGGGAAACTGGTTCTTT. Its protein is CASSERERRGNWFF.

This chain uses TRBV5-4 with TRBJ2-2; 8 nucleotides line up with TRBD2. This CDR3 spans 16 amino acids. Trimming removed 5 bases from V and 5 bases from J; junction bases left unmatched: 11. CDR1 SGHNT and CDR2 YYREEE come from the germline V gene (reference sequence). The CDR3 spells CASSLPGTRGTGELFF. Here the CDR3 DNA reads TGTGCCAGCAGTCTTCCCGGGACTAGAGGAACCGGGGAGCTGTTTTTT.

This clonotype was picked up a small number of times. J is TRBJ1-3 and V is TRBV7-8; no clear D. Trimming shortened V by 2 bases and J by 4 bases, and 9 bases separated the two germline ends. Looked up from germline, CDR1 is SGHVS and CDR2 is FQNEAQ. The CDR3 is 14 amino acids. The CDR3 region is CASSLMTKGNTIYF. As DNA, the CDR3 is TGTGCCAGCAGCTTAATGACAAAAGGAAACACCATATATTTT.

This clonotype was recorded many times. The rearrangement links TRBV7-6 to TRBJ1-2; no firm D call. This CDR3 has 13 residues. Germline V gene lookup returns CDR1 SGHVS and CDR2 FNYEAQ. V dropped 2 bases and J dropped 8 bases, with 12 bases sitting between them. CDR3 nucleotides: TGTGCCAGCAGCTTATCTATGGGTAGAGGCTACACCTTC. Its protein is CASSLSMGRGYTF. Using reference TRBV7-6 and TRBJ1-2 for the parts outside the CDR3, the full variable domain is GAGVSQSPRYKVTKRGQDVALRCDPISGHVSLYWYRQALGQGPEFLTYFNYEAQQDKSGLPNDRFSAERPEGSISTLTIQRTEQRDSAMYRCASSLSMGRGYTFGSGTRLTVV.

The chain employs TRBV20-1 and TRBJ2-1; 8 positions agree with TRBD2. Trimming at V came to 6 bases and at J to 6 bases, leaving 13 bases not matched to a gene. The CDR3 has 15 residues. Looked up from germline, CDR1 is DFQATT and CDR2 is SNEGSKA (reference sequence). The chain's CDR3 is CSAPLVSGSPNEQFF. In nucleotides, the CDR3 is TGCAGTGCCCCGCTAGTGAGCGGGAGCCCCAATGAGCAGTTCTTC.